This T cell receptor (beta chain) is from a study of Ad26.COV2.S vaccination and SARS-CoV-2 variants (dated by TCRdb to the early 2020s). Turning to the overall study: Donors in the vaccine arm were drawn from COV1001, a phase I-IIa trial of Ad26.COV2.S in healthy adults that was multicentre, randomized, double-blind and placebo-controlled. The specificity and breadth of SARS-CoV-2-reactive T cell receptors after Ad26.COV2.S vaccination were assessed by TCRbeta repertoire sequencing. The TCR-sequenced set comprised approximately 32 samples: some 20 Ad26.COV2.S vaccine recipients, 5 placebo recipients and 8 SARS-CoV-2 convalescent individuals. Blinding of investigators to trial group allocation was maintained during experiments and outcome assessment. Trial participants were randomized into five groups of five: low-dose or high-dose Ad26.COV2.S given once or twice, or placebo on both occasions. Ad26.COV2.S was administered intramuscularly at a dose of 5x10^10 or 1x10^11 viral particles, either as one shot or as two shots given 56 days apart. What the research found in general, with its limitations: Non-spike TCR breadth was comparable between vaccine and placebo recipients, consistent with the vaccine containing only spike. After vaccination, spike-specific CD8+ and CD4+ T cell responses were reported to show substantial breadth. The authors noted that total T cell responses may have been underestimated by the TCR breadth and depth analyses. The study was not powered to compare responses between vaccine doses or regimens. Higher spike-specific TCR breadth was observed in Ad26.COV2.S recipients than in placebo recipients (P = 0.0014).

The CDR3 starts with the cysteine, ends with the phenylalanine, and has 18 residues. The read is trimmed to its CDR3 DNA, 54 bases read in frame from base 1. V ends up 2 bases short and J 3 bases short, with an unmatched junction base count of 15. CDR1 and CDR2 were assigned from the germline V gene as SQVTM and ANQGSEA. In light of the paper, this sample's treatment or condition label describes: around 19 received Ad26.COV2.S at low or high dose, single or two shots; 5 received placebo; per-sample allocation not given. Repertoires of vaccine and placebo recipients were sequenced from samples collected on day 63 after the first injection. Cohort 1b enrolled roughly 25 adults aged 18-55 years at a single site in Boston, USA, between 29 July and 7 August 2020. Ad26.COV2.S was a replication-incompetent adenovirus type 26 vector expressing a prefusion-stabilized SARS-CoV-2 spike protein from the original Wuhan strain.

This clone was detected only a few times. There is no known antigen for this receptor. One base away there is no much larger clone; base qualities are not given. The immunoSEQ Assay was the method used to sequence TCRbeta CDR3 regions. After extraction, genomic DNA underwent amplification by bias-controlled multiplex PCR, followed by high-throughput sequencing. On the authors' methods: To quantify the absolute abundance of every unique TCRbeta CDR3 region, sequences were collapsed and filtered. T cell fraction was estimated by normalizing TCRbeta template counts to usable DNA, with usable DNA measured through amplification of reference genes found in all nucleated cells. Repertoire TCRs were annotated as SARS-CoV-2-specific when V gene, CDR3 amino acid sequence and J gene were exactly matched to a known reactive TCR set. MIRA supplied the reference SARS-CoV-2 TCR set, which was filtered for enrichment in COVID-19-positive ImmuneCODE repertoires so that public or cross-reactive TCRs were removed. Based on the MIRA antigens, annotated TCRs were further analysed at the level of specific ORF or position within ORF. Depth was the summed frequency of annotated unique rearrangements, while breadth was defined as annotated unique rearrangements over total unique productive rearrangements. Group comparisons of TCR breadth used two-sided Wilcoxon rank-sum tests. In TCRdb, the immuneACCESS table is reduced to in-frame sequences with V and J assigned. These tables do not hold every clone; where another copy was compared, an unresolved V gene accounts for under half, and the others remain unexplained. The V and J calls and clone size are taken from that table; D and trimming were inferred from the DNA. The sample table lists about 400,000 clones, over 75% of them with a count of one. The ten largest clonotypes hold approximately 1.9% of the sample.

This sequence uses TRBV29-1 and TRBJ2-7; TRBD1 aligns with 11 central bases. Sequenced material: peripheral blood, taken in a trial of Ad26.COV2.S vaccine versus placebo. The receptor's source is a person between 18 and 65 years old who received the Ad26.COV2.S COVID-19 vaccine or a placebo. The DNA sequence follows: TGCAGCGTTGAATTCTTCGCCCAGCCGGGACAGGGGGTCTACGAGCAGTACTTC. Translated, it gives CSVEFFAQPGQGVYEQYF.